Presented here are 8 T cell receptor beta chains from one specimen sequenced in a study of blood T cell repertoires in COVID-19. Sequencing was performed with immunoSEQ multiplex PCR; in TCRdb, only in-frame clones are kept and a portion is missing. Here the sample spans over 150,000 clones, about 85% being singletons. Sequenced input: peripheral blood. These receptors were obtained from a man in his sixties with COVID-19, enrolled during active disease.

Written as DNA, the CDR3 is TGTGCCAGCAGCTTAGTCGGGACAGGGTTGGTTGGAAACACCATATATTTT. Its protein is CASSLVGTGLVGNTIYF. The gene calls are TRBV7-2 and TRBJ1-3; TRBD1 matches 9 bases. The CDR3 covers 17 residues. Per the germline V gene, CDR1 is SGHTA and CDR2 is FQGNSA. The ends lost 1 base at V and 3 bases at J; junction bases unmatched: 7.

The chain carries TRBV9 and TRBJ1-1, with 10 bases that match TRBD1. Germline loops: CDR1 SGDLS, CDR2 YYNGEE. The length of the CDR3 is 15 residues. The V and J ends lost 0 bases and 5 bases, in that order; junction bases with no gene match: 4. The CDR3 spells CASSVGQGALTEAFF. The CDR3 DNA reads TGTGCCAGCAGCGTAGGACAGGGGGCGCTGACTGAAGCTTTCTTT.

The chain is built from TRBV28 and TRBJ1-1, with TRBD1 matching over 7 bases. Unmatched junction bases numbered 4, after V lost 10 bases and J lost 2 bases. This CDR3 comprises 12 residues. Germline assignment: CDR1 MDHEN and CDR2 SYDVKM. CDR3 amino acids: CAIGQVNTEAFF. CDR3 nucleotide sequence: TGTGCCATCGGACAGGTAAACACTGAAGCTTTCTTT. The whole variable domain, remainder taken from reference TRBV28 and TRBJ1-1, is DVKVTQSSRYLVKRTGEKVFLECVQDMDHENMFWYRQDPGLGLRLIYFSYDVKMKEKGDIPEGYSVSREKKERFSLILESASTNQTSMYLCAIGQVNTEAFFGQGTRLTVV.

The chain employs TRBV11-3 and TRBJ1-3, with TRBD1 matching over 10 bases. This CDR3 is 16 amino acids long. In germline, CDR1 is SGHNT, CDR2 YENEEA. V lost 5 bases and J lost 4; bases outside the gene matches: 8. The CDR3 nucleotides are TGTGCCAGCAGCCGAAGACAGGGGGCTTCAGGAAACACCATATATTTT. This codes for CASSRRQGASGNTIYF.

The V call is TRBV27, the J call TRBJ2-1; D might be TRBD1 (5 bases). CDR3 length equals 14 residues. The germline V gene has CDR1 MNHEY and CDR2 SMNVEV (reference sequence). The V end was cut by 4 bases, the J end by 7 bases, with 14 bases between. Here the CDR3 DNA reads TGTGCCAGCAGTTACCAAGGGGTGGGAAATGAGCAGTTCTTC. Translating it yields CASSYQGVGNEQFF.

The gene calls are TRBV7-9 and TRBJ2-7; 9 bases are shared with TRBD2. Looked up from germline, CDR1 is SEHNR and CDR2 is FQNEAQ (reference sequence). J gave up 4 bases and V 0 bases, and 4 bases lay outside the gene matches. This CDR3 region has 15 residues. The CDR3 protein is CASSLAGTSNYEQYF. The CDR3, as DNA: TGTGCCAGCAGCTTAGCCGGGACTAGCAATTACGAGCAGTACTTC.

V is TRBV9 and J is TRBJ1-1; 10 bases align to TRBD1. CDR1 is SGDLS, CDR2 YYNGEE, per germline. J was trimmed by 5 bases and V by 3 bases; bases with no gene match: 7. The CDR3 extends over 15 amino acids. The CDR3 sequence: CASSERQGARTEAFF. The CDR3 DNA is TGTGCCAGCAGCGAGCGACAGGGGGCGAGGACTGAAGCTTTCTTT.

The V and J genes are TRBV7-6 and TRBJ2-1; 13 bases are a match to TRBD2. Trimming at V came to 5 bases and at J to 0 bases, leaving 1 base not matched to a gene. This CDR3 has 16 amino acids. The germline gives CDR1 SGHVS, CDR2 FNYEAQ. CDR3 region: CASSTSGRASYNEQFF. The CDR3 DNA follows: TGTGCCAGCAGCACTAGCGGGAGGGCCTCCTACAATGAGCAGTTCTTC. Using reference TRBV7-6 and TRBJ2-1 for the parts outside the CDR3, the full variable domain is GAGVSQSPRYKVTKRGQDVALRCDPISGHVSLYWYRQALGQGPEFLTYFNYEAQQDKSGLPNDRFSAERPEGSISTLTIQRTEQRDSAMYRCASSTSGRASYNEQFFGPGTRLTVL.